This T cell receptor beta chain stems from a study of blood T cell repertoires in COVID-19. Produced via immunoSEQ multiplex PCR; TCRdb's table is partial and in-frame only. The sample lists about 260,000 clones; about 82% were seen once. Germline V gene lookup returns CDR1 MGHDK and CDR2 SYGVNS. The CDR3 has 14 residues. V shed 7 bases and J 3 bases; nucleotides not matched to a gene: 8. The TCR sequence derives from a woman between 50 and 59 years old who had recovered from COVID-19. The V call is TRBV25-1, the J call TRBJ2-7; 8 bases are shared with TRBD1. The sequenced material came from PBMCs or T cells enriched from blood (not recorded which). This CDR3 is CASIVVTGGYEQYF. DNA for the CDR3: TGTGCCAGCATTGTAGTCACAGGGGGCTACGAGCAGTACTTC.